This T cell receptor (beta chain) was recorded in a study of cytomegalovirus exposure and HLA in healthy donors. Study as a whole: As released early, the data held approximately 80 million unique TCRs from HLA-typed donors. General observations from the study: CMV serostatus was the sole immune exposure information available.

Germline CDR1 is LGHNA and CDR2 is YSLEER. Trimming took 6 bases from V and 3 from J; bases not matched to a gene: 6. The CDR3 contains 14 residues. The primer mix had 60 Vbeta and 13 Jbeta primers. In the original workflow: Approximately 11 million of tens of millions of unique TCR beta chains were shared, per a later count. Clones were read by immunoSEQ multiplex PCR, and TCRdb kept only the in-frame ones, dropping some. That table supplies the V and J calls and clone size; D and trimming were determined from the DNA. The table records around 170,000 clones, roughly 80% of them present only once. About this clone itself: Its matching antigen is unknown.

The TCR comes from a man aged 45-60 years in good health and CMV-seronegative. The sequencing sample was made of PBMCs. The V call is TRBV4-3, the J call TRBJ2-7; 9 nucleotides agree with TRBD1. The CDR3 region is CASSPGTGFYEQYF. The CDR3 DNA sequence: TGCGCCAGCAGTCCCGGGACAGGGTTCTACGAGCAGTACTTC.